These 21 T cell receptor beta chains were all obtained from the same sample, sequenced in a study of T-cell memory formation after mild COVID-19. TCRdb fed the 5' RACE reads into MiXCR, producing one record per CDR3 protein. The sample consists of 200,000 to 250,000 distinct CDR3 sequences, just over 9.5% of them appearing once. The sequenced material came from PBMCs or a T cell subset sorted from them (not recorded which). The receptors originated from a man between 18 and 35 years old who had mild COVID-19 (a few samples of this study predate the infection). Cell type and time point are not known.

This clonotype was found many times. The chain combines TRBV18 with TRBJ1-2; D gene unclear. The CDR3 has 11 residues. Germline CDR1 KGHSH, CDR2 LQKENI. The ends were cut back, 2 bases at V and 6 bases at J, with 4 bases in the middle. CDR3: CASSPGDGYTF. As DNA, the CDR3 is TGTGCCAGCTCACCAGGGGATGGCTACACCTTC.

The chain couples TRBV7-9 to TRBJ1-1; D is ambiguous. The CDR3 extends over 15 amino acids. Trimming cost V 1 base and J 0 bases, with 9 bases left between them. The germline gives CDR1 SEHNR, CDR2 FQNEAQ (reference sequence). The CDR3 region is CASSLGAVMNTEAFF. CDR3 sequence (DNA): TGTGCCAGCAGCTTAGGGGCGGTAATGAACACTGAAGCTTTCTTT.

In this sample, this clonotype turned up many times. This sequence joins TRBV29-1 and TRBJ1-2, with 9 nucleotides matching TRBD1. CDR1 is SQVTM and CDR2 is ANQGSEA in the germline V gene. V shed 7 bases and J 8 bases; nucleotides not matched to a gene: 11. CDR3 length: 13 amino acids. The CDR3 region has the DNA TGCAGCGCTGACCCCCAACAGGGGGCGGGCTACACCTTC. This translates into CSADPQQGAGYTF.

Written as DNA, the CDR3 is TGTGCCAGCAGTCAATCAGGACAGGGGAACCAGCCCCAGCATTTT. Protein: CASSQSGQGNQPQHF. V gene TRBV6-2 or TRBV6-3 combines with J gene TRBJ1-5; 9 bases match TRBD1. This CDR3 is 15 amino acids long. Germline V lookup: CDR1 MNHEY, CDR2 SVGEGT. J was trimmed by 7 bases and V by 5 bases; bases with no gene match: 9.

This clonotype was observed a few times. V and J are TRBV20-1 and TRBJ2-6; D ambiguous. Trimming took 4 bases from V and 4 from J, leaving 5 bases between them. The CDR3 is made up of 12 amino acids. Germline-derived CDR1 and CDR2 are DFQATT and SNEGSKA (reference sequence). The CDR3 DNA is TGCAGTGCTACCGAAGGGGCCAACGTCCTGACTTTC. This sequence encodes CSATEGANVLTF.

The chain is built from TRBV15 and TRBJ1-4; tentatively, D is TRBD1 (6 bases). The germline gives CDR1 LNHNV, CDR2 YYDKDF (reference sequence). CDR3 size: 15 residues. The V end was cut by 6 bases, the J end by 1 base, with 12 bases between. The CDR3: CATRATGLTNEKLFF. The CDR3 DNA follows: TGTGCCACCAGGGCTACAGGGCTAACTAATGAAAAACTGTTTTTT.

This clonotype was seen a few times. The chain is built from TRBV7-2 and TRBJ2-5; D is undetermined. CDR3 size: 13 residues. V was trimmed by 2 bases and J by 4 bases, leaving 8 bases between them. CDR1 and CDR2 (germline): SGHTA, FQGNSA. CDR3 loop: CASSLNRGETQYF. CDR3 bases: TGTGCCAGCAGCTTAAACAGAGGAGAGACCCAGTACTTC.

This clonotype was counted many times. The CDR3 loop reads CASNGVFTDTQYF. CDR3 DNA: TGTGCCAGCAACGGGGTTTTCACAGATACGCAGTATTTT. The chain uses TRBV2 and TRBJ2-3; D possibly corresponds to TRBD2 (5 bases). V was clipped by 7 bases and J by 2 bases, with 10 bases between them. This CDR3 spans 13 amino acids. Germline V CDR1 and CDR2: SNHLY, FYNNEI.

V and J are TRBV11-1 and TRBJ1-6; 7 nucleotides line up with TRBD1. Germline CDR1 and CDR2: SGHAT and FQDESV (reference sequence). The V gene end was trimmed by 5 bases and the J gene end by 7 bases; junction bases not matched to a gene: 8. There are 15 residues in the CDR3. In DNA, the CDR3 is TGTGCCAGCAGCCTTCGACAGGGTCAAAATTCACCCCTCCACTTT. Translated: CASSLRQGQNSPLHF.

This clonotype has only a few counts. The chain couples TRBV11-2 to TRBJ2-1; D is unclear. Germline loops: CDR1 SGHAT, CDR2 FQNNGV. The CDR3 has 15 amino acids. Trimming stripped 6 bases from V and 0 bases from J, with 12 bases between. This CDR3 reads CASRIGFRSYNEQFF. The CDR3, as DNA: TGTGCCAGCAGGATCGGCTTCCGCTCCTACAATGAGCAGTTCTTC.

The gene calls are TRBV7-2 and TRBJ1-2; 7 nucleotides match TRBD1. CDR1 and CDR2 (germline): SGHTA, FQGNSA. The CDR3 extends over 14 amino acids. The ends lost 3 bases at V and 4 bases at J; junction bases unmatched: 5. The CDR3 here is CASSFAGGRYGYTF. CDR3 sequence (DNA): TGTGCCAGCAGCTTCGCAGGGGGACGCTATGGCTACACCTTC.

This clonotype was detected a few times. The genes are TRBV28 and TRBJ2-7, with D possibly being TRBD1 (5 bases). The CDR3 runs 14 residues. The ends were cut back, 7 bases at V and 2 bases at J, with 15 bases in the middle. CDR1 MDHEN and CDR2 SYDVKM come from the germline V gene. DNA of the CDR3: TGTGCCAGCACCCCTGGCGACAGAACCTACGAGCAGTACGTC. As protein: CASTPGDRTYEQYV.

The chain links TRBV19 to TRBJ2-6, with D unresolved. The CDR3 sequence is 14 residues long. Trimming cost V 7 bases and J 5 bases, with 12 bases left between them. Germline assignment: CDR1 LNHDA and CDR2 SQIVND (reference sequence). CDR3 in DNA: TGTGCCAGTAAAGCGTCCGAGTGGGCCAACGTCCTGACTTTC. Amino acid sequence: CASKASEWANVLTF. The full variable domain, completed using reference TRBV19 and TRBJ2-6, is DGGITQSPKYLFRKEGQNVTLSCEQNLNHDAMYWYRQDPGQGLRLIYYSQIVNDFQKGDIAEGYSVSREKKESFPLTVTSAQKNPTAFYLCASKASEWANVLTFGAGSRLTVL.

The table lists this clonotype with many counts. V and J are TRBV29-1 and TRBJ2-5; D possibly matches TRBD1 or TRBD2 (6 bases each). Trimming pared 6 bases from V and 5 bases from J, leaving 16 bases between. The CDR3 length is 13 residues. CDR1 is SQVTM, CDR2 ANQGSEA, per germline. The CDR3 is CSVAGGGRETQYF. The CDR3 coding sequence is TGCAGCGTGGCTGGTGGGGGGCGGGAGACCCAGTACTTC.

The chain links TRBV4-3 to TRBJ2-6; 7 nucleotides align to TRBD1. Germline loops: CDR1 LGHNA, CDR2 YSLEER. V lost 0 bases, J lost 0 bases, and 11 bases stayed unmatched. The CDR3 is 20 amino acids. The CDR3 bases are TGCGCCAGCAGCCAAGATTTAGGGACAGCCCTAGGCTCTGGGGCCAACGTCCTGACTTTC. Translation gives CASSQDLGTALGSGANVLTF.

This clonotype has more than one count but fewer than ten. The CDR3 DNA sequence: TGTGCCAGCAGCGTAGGAAGTGGGACAGGGCAACTGTTTTTT. Protein product: CASSVGSGTGQLFF. This chain joins TRBV9 and TRBJ1-4, with 9 positions matching TRBD1. The CDR3 contains 14 residues. V shed 0 bases, J shed 12 bases, and the junction held 6 bases outside the gene matches. Germline CDR1 is SGDLS and CDR2 is YYNGEE.

This clonotype was seen only a few times. The chain uses TRBV20-1 and TRBJ1-2; D is unresolved. CDR3 size: 13 residues. CDR1 DFQATT and CDR2 SNEGSKA come from the germline V gene (reference sequence). V dropped 7 bases and J dropped 5 bases, with 17 bases sitting between them. The CDR3 coding sequence is TGCAGTGTTCCCGAAAACAAAGGGTATGGCTACACCTTC. Its protein is CSVPENKGYGYTF.

This clonotype was found a few times. The chain carries TRBV5-1 and TRBJ2-1; no clear D. V was clipped by 10 bases and J by 3 bases, with 17 bases between them. CDR1 is SGHRS, CDR2 YFSETQ, per germline. This CDR3 is 14 amino acids long. For the CDR3, the DNA is TGCGCCTCCGCACCGATTGTGGACTACAATGAGCAGTTCTTC. Its protein is CASAPIVDYNEQFF.

This clonotype was seen a handful of times. The genes are TRBV29-1 and TRBJ2-5; 9 nucleotides agree with TRBD1. The germline gives CDR1 SQVTM, CDR2 ANQGSEA. CDR3 length: 14 residues. Unmatched junction bases numbered 13, after V lost 8 bases and J lost 6 bases. The CDR3 protein is CSTQRDRGRKTQYF. CDR3 in DNA: TGCAGCACCCAAAGAGACAGGGGGAGAAAGACCCAGTACTTC.

In its sample, this clonotype was seen many times. The chain carries TRBV14 and TRBJ2-1; the match to TRBD2 covers 8 bases. Germline CDR1 SGHDN, CDR2 FVKESK. The junction had 15 bases not matched to a gene; V was cut back by 6 bases and J by 5 bases. This CDR3 has 17 amino acids. The CDR3 nucleotides are TGTGCCAGCAGTTACATCACGGGGGGGCGATACAACAATGAGCAGTTCTTC. Its translation is CASSYITGGRYNNEQFF.

This clonotype came up many times. This chain links TRBV20-1 with TRBJ1-5, with D uncertain. Per the germline V gene, CDR1 is DFQATT and CDR2 is SNEGSKA (reference sequence). This CDR3 has 13 amino acids. Between the trimmed V and J ends, which lost 3 bases and 5 bases, there was a span of 11 bases. CDR3 sequence: CSASSGLDQPQHF. CDR3 sequence (DNA): TGCAGTGCTAGTTCGGGGTTGGATCAGCCCCAGCATTTT.